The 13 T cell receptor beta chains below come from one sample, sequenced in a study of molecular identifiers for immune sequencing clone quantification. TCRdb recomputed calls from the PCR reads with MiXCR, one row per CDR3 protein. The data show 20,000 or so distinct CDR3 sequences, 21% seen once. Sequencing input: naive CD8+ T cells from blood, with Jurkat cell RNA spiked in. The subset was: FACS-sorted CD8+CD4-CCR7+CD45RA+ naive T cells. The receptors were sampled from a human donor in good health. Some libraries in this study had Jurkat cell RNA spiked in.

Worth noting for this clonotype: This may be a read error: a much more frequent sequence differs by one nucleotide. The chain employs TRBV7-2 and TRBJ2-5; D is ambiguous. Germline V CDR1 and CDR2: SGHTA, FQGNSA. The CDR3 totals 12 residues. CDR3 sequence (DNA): TGTGCCAGCAGCTCCAGCACCGAGACCCAGTGCTTC. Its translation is CASSSSTETQCF.

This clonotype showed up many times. The CDR3 bases are TGTGCCAGCAGCCTCTGGGGAGGGAACACCGGGGAGCTGTTTTTT. Amino acids: CASSLWGGNTGELFF. The chain combines TRBV7-2 with TRBJ2-2; possible D gene TRBD2, 6 bases. This CDR3 is built from 15 residues. Germline lookup yields CDR1 SGHTA and CDR2 FQGNSA. Between the trimmed V and J ends, which lost 5 bases and 1 base, there was a span of 11 bases. Full variable domain (missing parts from reference TRBV7-2 and TRBJ2-2): GAGVSQSPSNKVTEKGKDVELRCDPISGHTALYWYRQSLGQGLEFLIYFQGNSAPDKSGLPSDRFSAERTGGSVSTLTIQRTQQEDSAVYLCASSLWGGNTGELFFGEGSRLTVL.

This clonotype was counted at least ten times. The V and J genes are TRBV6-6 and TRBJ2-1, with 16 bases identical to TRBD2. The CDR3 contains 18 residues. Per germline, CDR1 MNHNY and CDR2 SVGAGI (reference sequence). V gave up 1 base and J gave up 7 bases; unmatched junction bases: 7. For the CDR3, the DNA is TGTGCCAGCAGTTACTGGGGGACTAGCGGGAGGGTGGGTAATGAGCAGTTCTTC. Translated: CASSYWGTSGRVGNEQFF.

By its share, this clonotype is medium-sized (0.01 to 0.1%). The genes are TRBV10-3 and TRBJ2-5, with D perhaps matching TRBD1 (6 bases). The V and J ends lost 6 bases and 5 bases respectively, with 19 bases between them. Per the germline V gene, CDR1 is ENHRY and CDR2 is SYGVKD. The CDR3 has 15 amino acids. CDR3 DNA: TGTGCCATCAGCCCAGGGGCCCCCGTCGGGGAGACCCAGTACTTC. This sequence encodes CAISPGAPVGETQYF.

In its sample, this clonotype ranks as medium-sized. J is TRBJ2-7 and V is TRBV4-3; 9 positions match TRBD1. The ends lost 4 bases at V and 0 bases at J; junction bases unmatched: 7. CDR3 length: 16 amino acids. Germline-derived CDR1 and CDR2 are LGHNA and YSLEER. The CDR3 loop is CASSPSRDRASYEQYF. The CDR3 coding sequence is TGCGCCAGCAGCCCCTCCCGGGACAGGGCCTCCTACGAGCAGTACTTC.

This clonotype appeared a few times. CDR3 sequence: CASSPSRLEQYF. CDR3 DNA: TGTGCCAGCAGTCCATCCCGTCTCGAGCAGTACTTC. The rearrangement uses TRBV28 and TRBJ2-7; D unresolved. Germline V lookup: CDR1 MDHEN, CDR2 SYDVKM. Trimming pared 5 bases from V and 6 bases from J, leaving 11 bases between. This CDR3 region has 12 residues.

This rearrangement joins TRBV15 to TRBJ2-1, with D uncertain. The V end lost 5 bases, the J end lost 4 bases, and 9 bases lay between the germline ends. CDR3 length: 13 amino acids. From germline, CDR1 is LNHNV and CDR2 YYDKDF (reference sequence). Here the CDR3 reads CATSLVPYNEQFF. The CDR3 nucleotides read TGTGCCACCAGCCTAGTGCCTTACAATGAGCAGTTCTTC. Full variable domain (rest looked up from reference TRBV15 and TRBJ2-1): DAMVIQNPRYQVTQFGKPVTLSCSQTLNHNVMYWYQQKSSQAPKLLFHYYDKDFNNEADTPDNFQSRRPNTSFCFLDIRSPGLGDTAMYLCATSLVPYNEQFFGPGTRLTVL.

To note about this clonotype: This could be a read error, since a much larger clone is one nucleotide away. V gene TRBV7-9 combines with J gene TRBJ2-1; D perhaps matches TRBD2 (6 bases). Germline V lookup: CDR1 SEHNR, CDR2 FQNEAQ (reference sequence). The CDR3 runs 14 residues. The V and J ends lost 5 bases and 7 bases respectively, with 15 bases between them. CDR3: CASSPQTGGNEQFF. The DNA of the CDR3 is TGTGCCAGCAGCCCCCAGACTGGGGGGAATGAGCAGTTCTTC.

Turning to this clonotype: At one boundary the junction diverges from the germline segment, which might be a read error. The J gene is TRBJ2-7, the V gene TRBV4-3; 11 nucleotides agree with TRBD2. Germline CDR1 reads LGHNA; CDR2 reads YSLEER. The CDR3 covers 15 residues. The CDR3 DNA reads TGCGCCTGCAGCCCTGGGGGACTAGCGGCCTACGAGCAGTACTTC. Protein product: CACSPGGLAAYEQYF.

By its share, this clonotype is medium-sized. CDR3 sequence: CASSPAGQGSSPLHF. The CDR3 DNA follows: TGTGCCAGCAGTCCCGCGGGACAGGGTAGTTCACCCCTCCACTTT. The gene calls are TRBV12-3 or TRBV12-4 and TRBJ1-6, with 9 bases aligning to TRBD1. The CDR3 runs to 15 residues. The trim removed 5 bases at V and 9 bases at J, leaving 8 bases unmatched.

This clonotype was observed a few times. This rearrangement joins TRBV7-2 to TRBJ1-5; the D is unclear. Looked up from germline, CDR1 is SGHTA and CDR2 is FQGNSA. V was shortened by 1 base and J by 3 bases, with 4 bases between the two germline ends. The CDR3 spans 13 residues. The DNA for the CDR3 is TGTGCCAGCAGCTTAGGCCACAATCAGCCCCAGCATTTT. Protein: CASSLGHNQPQHF.

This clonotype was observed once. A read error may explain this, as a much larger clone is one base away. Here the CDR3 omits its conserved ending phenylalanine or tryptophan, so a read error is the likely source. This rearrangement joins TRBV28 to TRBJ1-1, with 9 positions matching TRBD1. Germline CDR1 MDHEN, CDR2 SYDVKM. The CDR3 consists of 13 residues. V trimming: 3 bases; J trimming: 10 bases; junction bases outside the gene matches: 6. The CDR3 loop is CASSFGTGFVAFS. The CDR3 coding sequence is TGTGCCAGCAGTTTCGGGACAGGGTTTGTAGCTTTCTCT.

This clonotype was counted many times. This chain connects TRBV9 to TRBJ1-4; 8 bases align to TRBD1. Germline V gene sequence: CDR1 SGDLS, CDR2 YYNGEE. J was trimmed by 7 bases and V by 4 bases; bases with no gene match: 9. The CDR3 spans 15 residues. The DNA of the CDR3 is TGTGCCAGCAGCCCTCTGACAGGGGAGATTGAAAAACTGTTTTTT. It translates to CASSPLTGEIEKLFF.